These 12 T cell receptor beta chains share one sample of origin, sequenced in a study of T cell repertoires in cytomegalovirus infection. Via MiXCR, TCRdb re-called the reads, giving one row per CDR3 protein. The sample consists of around 130,000 distinct CDR3 sequences, 7% to 9.5% of them appearing once. Sequenced: PBMCs. The receptors stem from a human donor in good health (CMV status not recorded). Some clones in this sample may be carry-over from other donors' samples.

This clonotype was counted many times. This chain joins TRBV18 and TRBJ1-3; D is unresolved. V was pared by 2 bases and J by 1 base, with 3 bases between. This CDR3 region has 13 residues. Germline V lookup: CDR1 KGHSH, CDR2 LQKENI. This CDR3 reads CASSPDSGNTIYF. CDR3 sequence (DNA): TGTGCCAGCTCACCAGATTCTGGAAACACCATATATTTT.

The chain employs TRBV3-1 and TRBJ1-2, with unresolved D. The CDR3 has 13 residues. The V gene's germline CDR1 is LGHDT and CDR2 YNNKEL (reference sequence). V lost 3 bases and J lost 8, with 13 bases in between. CDR3 sequence (DNA): TGTGCCAGCAGCCACTTGGACGACGGAGGCTACACCTTC. The encoded protein is CASSHLDDGGYTF.

The sample holds many counts of this clonotype. The chain has TRBV7-2 and TRBJ1-5; perhaps TRBD1 as D (6 bases). The germline V gene encodes CDR1 SGHTA and CDR2 FQGNSA. The CDR3 has 14 amino acids. Trimming took off 6 bases at V and 1 base at J, with 10 bases between the two ends. The CDR3 coding sequence is TGTGCCAGCAGTACCGACAGGAGCAATCAGCCCCAGCATTTT. Protein: CASSTDRSNQPQHF. Drawing the rest from reference TRBV7-2 and TRBJ1-5, the complete variable domain is GAGVSQSPSNKVTEKGKDVELRCDPISGHTALYWYRQSLGQGLEFLIYFQGNSAPDKSGLPSDRFSAERTGGSVSTLTIQRTQQEDSAVYLCASSTDRSNQPQHFGDGTRLSIL.

This chain joins TRBV19 and TRBJ2-1, with D perhaps matching TRBD1 or TRBD2 (5 bases each). The V end lost 2 bases, the J end lost 5 bases, and 16 bases lay between the germline ends. The V gene's germline CDR1 is LNHDA and CDR2 SQIVND (reference sequence). The CDR3 is 16 residues long. CDR3 bases: TGTGCCAGTAGTATAAACCGGGACCCCAGAAACAATGAGCAGTTCTTC. Translated, it gives CASSINRDPRNNEQFF.

This clonotype was found a few times. The chain combines TRBV20-1 with TRBJ2-7; tentatively, D is TRBD1 (7 bases). The V end lost 5 bases, the J end lost 13 bases, and 24 bases lay between the germline ends. CDR1 is DFQATT and CDR2 is SNEGSKA in the germline V gene (reference sequence). CDR3 length: 13 residues. The CDR3 nucleotides are TGCAGTGCTGGCGGGACAGAAGGTGCTAGACGCTACTTC. Translated: CSAGGTEGARRYF.

This chain connects TRBV28 to TRBJ1-1; possible D gene TRBD1, 6 bases. Germline V gene data show CDR1 as MDHEN and CDR2 as SYDVKM. The CDR3 loop spans 15 amino acids. V lost 6 bases to trimming and J lost 3 bases, with 17 bases between them. Here the CDR3 DNA reads TGTGCCAGCAGCCACGCCGACAGGTCCCACACTGAAGCTTTCTTT. Its translation is CASSHADRSHTEAFF.

The chain carries TRBV28 and TRBJ2-4, with 9 nucleotides matching TRBD1. Germline-derived CDR1 and CDR2 are MDHEN and SYDVKM. The CDR3 has 16 amino acids. With V trimmed by 5 bases and J by 11 bases, 16 bases remained unmatched. The CDR3 is CASSPGQGPNLRVQYF. The CDR3 DNA is TGTGCCAGCAGTCCCGGACAGGGGCCGAATCTTCGGGTTCAGTACTTC.

This clonotype was counted ten times or more. This chain links TRBV5-5 with TRBJ2-3; unclear D gene. The V end was cut by 4 bases, the J end by 0 bases, with 12 bases between. The CDR3 is made up of 15 amino acids. Germline CDR1 and CDR2: SGHKS and YYEKEE (reference sequence). The CDR3 protein is CASSTNPFSTDTQYF. The DNA of the CDR3 is TGTGCCAGCAGCACGAACCCTTTTAGCACAGATACGCAGTATTTT. Complete variable domain (other parts from reference TRBV5-5 and TRBJ2-3): DAGVTQSPTHLIKTRGQQVTLRCSPISGHKSVSWYQQVLGQGPQFIFQYYEKEERGRGNFPDRFSARQFPNYSSELNVNALLLGDSALYLCASSTNPFSTDTQYFGPGTRLTVL.

This clonotype showed up many times. The rearrangement uses TRBV7-2 and TRBJ1-2; TRBD1 matches at 9 bases. CDR1 is SGHTA, CDR2 FQGNSA, per germline. This CDR3 comprises 13 residues. The V gene end was trimmed by 5 bases and the J gene end by 10 bases; junction bases not matched to a gene: 8. This CDR3 is CASSSPGTGNYTF. CDR3 coding DNA: TGTGCCAGCAGCAGTCCCGGGACAGGGAACTACACCTTC.

The chain links TRBV20-1 to TRBJ2-3, with D uncertain. The CDR3 length is 12 residues. V lost 1 base to trimming and J lost 2 bases, with 4 bases between them. Germline V lookup: CDR1 DFQATT, CDR2 SNEGSKA (reference sequence). The CDR3 loop is CSARGVTDTQYF. The CDR3, as DNA: TGCAGTGCTAGAGGGGTCACAGATACGCAGTATTTT.

This clonotype was recorded at least ten times. The chain employs TRBV2 and TRBJ1-5; no definite D call. The V end lost 7 bases, the J end lost 9 bases, and 16 bases lay between the germline ends. This CDR3 region has 13 residues. Germline assignment: CDR1 SNHLY and CDR2 FYNNEI. CDR3 amino acids: CASTASHQSPQHF. CDR3 nucleotides: TGTGCCAGCACCGCGTCGCATCAGTCGCCCCAGCATTTT.

This clonotype occurred many times. This chain links TRBV28 with TRBJ1-6; 8 bases are shared with TRBD1. V was pared by 6 bases and J by 5 bases, with 6 bases of the junction left unmatched. The CDR3 totals 15 residues. Germline values: CDR1 MDHEN, CDR2 SYDVKM. The CDR3 here is CASRQQGGDNSPLHF. In nucleotides, the CDR3 is TGTGCCAGCAGACAACAGGGGGGAGATAATTCACCCCTCCACTTT.